This T cell receptor beta chain emerged from a study of OX40 agonist ivuxolimab in advanced cancers. General observations from the study: Some nonresponders additionally presented with little normalized T-cell clonal expansion. Within 6 weeks, CD4+ and CD8+ blood T cells expanded clonally at 0.1 to 3.0 mg/kg.

Repertoires were generated with immunoSEQ multiplex PCR, while TCRdb's copy carries only in-frame clones and drops some. Found here are about 48,000 clones, 75% to 85% of them singletons; the top ten hold about 1.9%. About this clone: As yet, its antigen is unknown.

The germline V gene has CDR1 MGHRA and CDR2 YSYEKL. The CDR3 sequence is 19 residues long. Trimming pared 4 bases from V and 2 bases from J, leaving 21 bases between. The chain is built from TRBV4-1 and TRBJ2-6; D is perhaps TRBD1 (7 bases). This sequence originates from an adult with an advanced solid tumor such as melanoma, head and neck, liver or kidney cancer. The specimen was CD4+ or CD8+ T cells sorted from blood, collected in a trial of the OX40 agonist ivuxolimab. Here the CDR3 reads CASSRGTRTGDTGANVLTF. The CDR3 bases are TGCGCCAGCAGCCGGGGGACTCGGACAGGCGACACTGGGGCCAACGTCCTGACTTTC.